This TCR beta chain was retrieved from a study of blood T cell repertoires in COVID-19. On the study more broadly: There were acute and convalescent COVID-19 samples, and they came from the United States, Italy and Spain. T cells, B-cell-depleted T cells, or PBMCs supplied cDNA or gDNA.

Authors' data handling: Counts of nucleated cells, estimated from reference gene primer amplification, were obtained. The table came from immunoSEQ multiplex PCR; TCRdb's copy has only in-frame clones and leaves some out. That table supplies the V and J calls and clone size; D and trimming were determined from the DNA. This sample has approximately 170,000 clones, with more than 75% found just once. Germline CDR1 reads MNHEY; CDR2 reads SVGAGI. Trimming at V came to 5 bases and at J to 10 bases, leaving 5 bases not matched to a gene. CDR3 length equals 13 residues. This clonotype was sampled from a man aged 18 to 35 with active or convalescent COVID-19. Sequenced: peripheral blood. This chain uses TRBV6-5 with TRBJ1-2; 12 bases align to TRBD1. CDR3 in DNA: TGTGCCAGCAGTCCCCGGGACAGGGGGCTCTACACCTTC. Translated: CASSPRDRGLYTF.